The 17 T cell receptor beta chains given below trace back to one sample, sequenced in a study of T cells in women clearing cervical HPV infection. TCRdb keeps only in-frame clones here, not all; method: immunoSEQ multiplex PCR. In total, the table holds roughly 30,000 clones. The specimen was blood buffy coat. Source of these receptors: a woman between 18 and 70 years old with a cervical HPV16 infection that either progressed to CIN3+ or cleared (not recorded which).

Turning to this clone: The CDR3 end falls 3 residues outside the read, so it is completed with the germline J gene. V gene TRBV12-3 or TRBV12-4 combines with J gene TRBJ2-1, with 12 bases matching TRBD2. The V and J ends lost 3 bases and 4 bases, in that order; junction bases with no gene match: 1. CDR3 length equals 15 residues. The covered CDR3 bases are TGTGCCAGCAGTTTGGGGACTAGCGGGTACAATGAG. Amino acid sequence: CASSLGTSGYNE. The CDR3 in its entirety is CASSLGTSGYNEQFF.

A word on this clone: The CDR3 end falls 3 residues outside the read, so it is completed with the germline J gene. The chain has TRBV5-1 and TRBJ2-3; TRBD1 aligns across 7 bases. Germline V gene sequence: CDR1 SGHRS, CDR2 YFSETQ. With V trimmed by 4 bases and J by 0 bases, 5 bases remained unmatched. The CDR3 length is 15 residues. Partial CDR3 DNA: TGCGCCAGCAGCCCAGGGGGAGCGAGCACAGATACG. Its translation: CASSPGGASTDT. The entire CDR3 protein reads CASSPGGASTDTQYF.

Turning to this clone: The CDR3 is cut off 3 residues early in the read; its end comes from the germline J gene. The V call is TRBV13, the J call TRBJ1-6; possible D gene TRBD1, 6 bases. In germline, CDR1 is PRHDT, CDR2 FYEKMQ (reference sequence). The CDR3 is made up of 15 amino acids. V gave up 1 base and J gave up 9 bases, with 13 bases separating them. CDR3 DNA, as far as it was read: TGTGCCAGCAGCTTAGCACAGGGAGGCGGTTCACCC. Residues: CASSLAQGGGSP. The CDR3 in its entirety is CASSLAQGGGSPLHF. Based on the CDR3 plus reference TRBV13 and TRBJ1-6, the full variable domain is AAGVIQSPRHLIKEKRETATLKCYPIPRHDTVYWYQQGPGQDPQFLISFYEKMQSDKGSIPDRFSAQQFSDYHSELNMSSLELGDSALYFCASSLAQGGGSPLHFGNGTRLTVT.

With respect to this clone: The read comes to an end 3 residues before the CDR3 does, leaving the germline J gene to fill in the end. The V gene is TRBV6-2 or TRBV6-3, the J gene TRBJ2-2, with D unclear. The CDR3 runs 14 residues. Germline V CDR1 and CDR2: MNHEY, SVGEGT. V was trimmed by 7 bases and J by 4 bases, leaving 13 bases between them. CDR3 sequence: CASTRKRSTGELFF. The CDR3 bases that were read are TGTGCCAGCACCAGGAAGAGGAGCACCGGGGAG.

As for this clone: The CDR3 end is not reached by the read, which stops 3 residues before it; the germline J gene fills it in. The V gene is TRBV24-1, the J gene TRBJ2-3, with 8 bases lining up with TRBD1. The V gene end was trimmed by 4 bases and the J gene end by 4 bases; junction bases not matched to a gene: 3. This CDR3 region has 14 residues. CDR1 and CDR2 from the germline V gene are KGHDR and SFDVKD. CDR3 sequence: CATSEQGVSDTQYF. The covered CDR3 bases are TGTGCCACCAGTGAACAGGGGGTGTCAGATACG.

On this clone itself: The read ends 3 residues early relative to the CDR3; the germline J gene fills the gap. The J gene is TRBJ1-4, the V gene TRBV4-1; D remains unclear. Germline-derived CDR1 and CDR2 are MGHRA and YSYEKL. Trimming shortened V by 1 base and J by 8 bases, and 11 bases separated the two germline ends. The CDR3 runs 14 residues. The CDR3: CASSQGGYREKLFF. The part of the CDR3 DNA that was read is TGCGCCAGCAGCCAAGGAGGGTATCGGGAAAAA.

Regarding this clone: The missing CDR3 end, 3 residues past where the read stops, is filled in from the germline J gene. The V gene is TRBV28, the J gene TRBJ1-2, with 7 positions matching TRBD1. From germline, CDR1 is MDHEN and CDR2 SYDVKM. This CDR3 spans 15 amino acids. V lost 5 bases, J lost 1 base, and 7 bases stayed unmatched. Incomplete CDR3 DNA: TGTGCCAGCAGTCCCCGGGACAGATATAACTATGGC. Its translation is CASSPRDRYNYG. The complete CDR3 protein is CASSPRDRYNYGYTF.

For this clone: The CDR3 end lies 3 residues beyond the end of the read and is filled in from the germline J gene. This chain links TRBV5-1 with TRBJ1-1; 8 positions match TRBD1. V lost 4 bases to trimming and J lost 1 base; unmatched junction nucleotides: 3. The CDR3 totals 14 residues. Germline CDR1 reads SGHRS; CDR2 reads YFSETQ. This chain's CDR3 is CASSLDRANTEAFF. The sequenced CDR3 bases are TGCGCCAGCAGCCTGGACAGGGCGAACACTGAA.

Incomplete CDR3 DNA: TGTGCCAGCAGGGCGGGACAGCTATCTTACAATGAG. Translated: CASRAGQLSYNE. The complete CDR3 protein is CASRAGQLSYNEQFF. This chain joins TRBV7-2 and TRBJ2-1; TRBD1 might be the D (7 bases). The CDR3 goes on 3 residues after the read ends, and that part is filled in from the germline J gene. The germline V gene encodes CDR1 SGHTA and CDR2 FQGNSA. Trimming pared 6 bases from V and 4 bases from J, leaving 16 bases between. There are 15 residues in the CDR3.

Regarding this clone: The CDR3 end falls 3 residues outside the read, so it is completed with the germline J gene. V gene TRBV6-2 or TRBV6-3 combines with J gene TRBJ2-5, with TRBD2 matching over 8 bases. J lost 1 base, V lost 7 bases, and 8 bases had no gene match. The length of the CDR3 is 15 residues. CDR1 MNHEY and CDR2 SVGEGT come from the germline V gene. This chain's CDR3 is CASNALAGPQETQYF. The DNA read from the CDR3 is TGTGCCAGCAACGCTCTAGCGGGCCCCCAAGAGACC.

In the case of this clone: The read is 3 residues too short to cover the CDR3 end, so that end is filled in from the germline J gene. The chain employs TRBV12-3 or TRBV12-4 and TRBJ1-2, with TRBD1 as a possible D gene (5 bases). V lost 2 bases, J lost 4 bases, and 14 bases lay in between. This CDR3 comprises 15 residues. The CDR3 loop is CASSLLWGGSYGYTF. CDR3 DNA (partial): TGTGCCAGCAGTTTATTGTGGGGCGGAAGCTATGGC.

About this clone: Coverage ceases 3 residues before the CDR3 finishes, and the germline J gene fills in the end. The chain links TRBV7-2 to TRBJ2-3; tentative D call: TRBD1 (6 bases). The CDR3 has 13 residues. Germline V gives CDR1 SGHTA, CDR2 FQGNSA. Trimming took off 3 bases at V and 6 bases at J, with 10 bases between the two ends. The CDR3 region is CASSFTGSDTQYF. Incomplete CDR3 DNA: TGTGCCAGCAGCTTCACAGGGTCGGATACG.

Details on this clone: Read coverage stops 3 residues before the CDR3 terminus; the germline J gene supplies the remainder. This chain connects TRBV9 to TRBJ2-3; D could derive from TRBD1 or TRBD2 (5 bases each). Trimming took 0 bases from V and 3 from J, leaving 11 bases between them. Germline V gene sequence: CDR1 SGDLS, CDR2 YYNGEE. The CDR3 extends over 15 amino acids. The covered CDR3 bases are TGTGCCAGCAGCGTAGAGAGGGGTGCAACAGATACG. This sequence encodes CASSVERGATDT. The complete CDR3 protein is CASSVERGATDTQYF.

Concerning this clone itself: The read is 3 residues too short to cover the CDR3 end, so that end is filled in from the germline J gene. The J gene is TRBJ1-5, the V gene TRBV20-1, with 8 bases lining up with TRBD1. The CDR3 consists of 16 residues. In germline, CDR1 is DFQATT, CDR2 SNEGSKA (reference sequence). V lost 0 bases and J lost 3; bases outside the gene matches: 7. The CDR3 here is CSARDQGRGPNQPQHF. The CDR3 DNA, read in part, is TGCAGTGCTAGAGATCAGGGCAGGGGGCCCAATCAGCCC.

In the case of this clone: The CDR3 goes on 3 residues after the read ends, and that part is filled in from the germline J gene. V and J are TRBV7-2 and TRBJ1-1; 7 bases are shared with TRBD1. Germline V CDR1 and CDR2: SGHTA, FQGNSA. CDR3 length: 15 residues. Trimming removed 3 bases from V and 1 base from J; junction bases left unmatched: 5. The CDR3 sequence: CASSFGTARNTEAFF. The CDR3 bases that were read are TGTGCCAGCAGCTTTGGGACAGCAAGGAACACTGAA.

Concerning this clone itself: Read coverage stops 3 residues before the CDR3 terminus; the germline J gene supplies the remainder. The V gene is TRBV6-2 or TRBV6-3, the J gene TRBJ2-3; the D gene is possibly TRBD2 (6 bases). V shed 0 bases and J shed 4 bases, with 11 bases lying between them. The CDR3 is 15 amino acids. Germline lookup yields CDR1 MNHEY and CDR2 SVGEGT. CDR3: CASSYSEGGPDTQYF. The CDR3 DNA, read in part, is TGTGCCAGCAGTTACTCGGAAGGAGGGCCAGATACG.

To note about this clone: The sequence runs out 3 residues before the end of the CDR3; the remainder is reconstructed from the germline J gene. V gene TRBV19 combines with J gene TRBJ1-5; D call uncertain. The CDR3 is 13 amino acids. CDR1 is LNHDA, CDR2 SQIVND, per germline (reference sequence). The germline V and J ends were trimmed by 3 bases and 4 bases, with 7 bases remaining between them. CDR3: CASSIQNNQPQHF. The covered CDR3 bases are TGTGCCAGTAGTATCCAGAATAATCAGCCC.